The clone carrying this T cell receptor (beta chain) was detected ten times or more. Its antigen is still unknown. The data belong to a study of T cells after yellow fever vaccination. Overall study context: When fractions had low cell numbers, they were prepared with SMART-Seq v4 Ultra Low Input.

Regarding the study as a whole: The appearance of a small share of clonotypes in both CD4 and CD8 compartments was observed. Peaking faster, on day 5 versus 15, the secondary response was nonetheless weaker. After the booster, over 95% of CD4 and 88% of CD8 primary-response clones were re-detected.

Germline CDR1 SGHKS, CDR2 YYEKEE (reference sequence). Trimming pared 3 bases from V and 6 bases from J, leaving 16 bases between. This CDR3 has 15 residues. TCRdb independently ran MiXCR on the 5' RACE reads; one entry per CDR3 protein. The sample holds some 120,000 distinct CDR3 sequences; 7% to 8.5% are singletons and the top ten take approximately 24%. Sequencing used CD8+ T cells sorted from PBMCs, obtained 45 days after the yellow fever booster vaccination. This receptor was obtained from a young man who received the YFV17D yellow fever vaccine. V usage is TRBV5-5 and J usage is TRBJ2-1, with a weak D call TRBD2 (6 bases). The CDR3 protein is CASSSFGLLSNEQFF. The CDR3 DNA is TGTGCCAGCAGCTCCTTTGGACTACTATCCAATGAGCAGTTCTTC.